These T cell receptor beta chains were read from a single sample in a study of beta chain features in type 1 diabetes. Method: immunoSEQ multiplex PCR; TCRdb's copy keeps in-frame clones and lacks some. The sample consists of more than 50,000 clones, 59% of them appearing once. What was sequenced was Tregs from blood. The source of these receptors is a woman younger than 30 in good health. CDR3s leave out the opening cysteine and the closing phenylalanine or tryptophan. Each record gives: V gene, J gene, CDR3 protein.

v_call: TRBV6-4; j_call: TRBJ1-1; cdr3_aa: ASTRAGGTGGKNTEAF
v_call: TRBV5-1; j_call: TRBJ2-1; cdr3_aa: ASSLAGGLAGLNEQF
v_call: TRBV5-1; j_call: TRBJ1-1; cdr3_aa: ASSLGHSLNTEAF
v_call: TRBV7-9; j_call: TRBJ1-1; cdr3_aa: ASTFQGGTEAF
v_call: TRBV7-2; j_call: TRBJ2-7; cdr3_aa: ASSLTGAAYEQY
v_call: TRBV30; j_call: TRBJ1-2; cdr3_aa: AWSGQGQSYT
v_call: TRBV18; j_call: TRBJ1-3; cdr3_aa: ASSPSTGPAGNTIY
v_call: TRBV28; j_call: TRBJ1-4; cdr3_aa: ASSLGHQKLF
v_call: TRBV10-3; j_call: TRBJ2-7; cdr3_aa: AISDPAGLDSGTYEQY
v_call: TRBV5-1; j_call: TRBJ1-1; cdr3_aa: ASSLAAGGPAF
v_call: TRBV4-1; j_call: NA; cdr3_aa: ASSQGGASGGMYEQY
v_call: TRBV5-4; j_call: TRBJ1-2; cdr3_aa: ASSSSQQGGYGYT
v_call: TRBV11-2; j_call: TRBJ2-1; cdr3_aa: ASSTLAGLGNEQF
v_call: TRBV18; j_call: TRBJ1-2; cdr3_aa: ATSPQLPSEASGYT
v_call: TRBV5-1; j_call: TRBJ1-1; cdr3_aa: ASSGQGAGTEAF
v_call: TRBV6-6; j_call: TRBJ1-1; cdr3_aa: ASSYFDRPNTEAF
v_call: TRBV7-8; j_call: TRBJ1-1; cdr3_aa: ASSFLMNTEAF
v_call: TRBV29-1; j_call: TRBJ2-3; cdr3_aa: SVDGASSTDTQY
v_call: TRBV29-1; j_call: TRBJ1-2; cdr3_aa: SVVDSNYGYT
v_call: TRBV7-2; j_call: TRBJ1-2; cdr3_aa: ASSLGQGAIGYT
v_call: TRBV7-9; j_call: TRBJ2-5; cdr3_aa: ASSLTYRSETQY
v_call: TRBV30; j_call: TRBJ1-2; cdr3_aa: AWSITPRGLYGYT
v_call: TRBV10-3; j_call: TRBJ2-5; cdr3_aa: AISAGTQETQY
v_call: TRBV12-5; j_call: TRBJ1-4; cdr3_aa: ASGFDRVTNEKLF
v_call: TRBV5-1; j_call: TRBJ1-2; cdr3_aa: ASSRTAWDREGYT
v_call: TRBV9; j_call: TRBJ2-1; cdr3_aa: ASSFGLAGGPFSEQF